Following are 2 T cell receptor beta chains from one sample sequenced in a study of T cells in tumors after PD-1 blockade (dated by TCRdb to between 2017 and 2020). The time point tag for this specimen amounts to: before anti-PD-1 therapy. Libraries were built with the immunoSEQ multiplex PCR assay. Not all clones reach the TCRdb copy of this immuneACCESS table, which keeps in-frame sequences only. Checked studies attribute under half of the gap to unresolved V genes and leave the rest unexplained. This sample holds approximately 46,000 clones; 79% were observed only once. Of the sample, approximately 15% falls within the top ten clones. The sequenced sample was PBMCs, obtained before anti-PD-1 treatment. The receptors were gathered from a human donor with basal cell carcinoma.

The rearrangement joins TRBV6-6 to TRBJ2-7; the match to TRBD2 covers 8 bases. The V gene's germline CDR1 is MNHNY and CDR2 SVGAGI (reference sequence). The CDR3 consists of 17 residues. Trimming at V came to 6 bases and at J to 5 bases, leaving 18 bases not matched to a gene. The CDR3 protein is CASSRLDQSGGLHEQYF. The CDR3 nucleotides read TGTGCCAGCAGCCGATTAGACCAGTCGGGAGGGCTCCACGAGCAGTACTTC.

The J gene is TRBJ1-2, the V gene TRBV25-1, with TRBD1 matching over 9 bases. Trimming cost V 5 bases and J 0 bases; bases outside gene matches: 7. CDR3 length: 16 residues. Germline V gene lookup returns CDR1 MGHDK and CDR2 SYGVNS. For the CDR3, the DNA is TGTGCCAGCAGTCCCCCGGGACAGGGAGCTAACTATGGCTACACCTTC. This codes for CASSPPGQGANYGYTF.